This record concerns one T cell receptor beta chain sequence. The antigen is not known. After constant-region reverse-primer amplification, full-length variable regions underwent semi-nested PCR with Nested Universal Primer A. TCRdb used MiXCR to reprocess the 5' RACE reads, holding one entry per CDR3 protein. The table lists over 40,000 distinct CDR3 sequences, about 20% of them singletons. General study results and limits: Larger-cohort validation covered only one TCR beta V-J rearrangement. In terms of TCR gene usage, tumor memory CD4+ T cells clustered together with blood and lymph node memory CD4+ cells, as well as with lymph node naive CD4+ cells. Tumor Tregs overlapped most with tumor, then blood, naive CD4+ cells.

The sorted Tregs were CD4+CD25+CD127-/low cells. V gave up 7 bases and J gave up 2 bases, with 9 bases separating them. The CDR3 contains 13 residues. Germline loops: CDR1 MNHNS, CDR2 SASEGT. The chain has TRBV6-1 and TRBJ1-5, with D perhaps TRBD1 (5 bases). This clonotype originated in a female donor with breast cancer. The sample was Tregs sorted from blood. CDR3 nucleotide sequence: TGTGCCAGCATGGGGGGTGGCAATCAGCCCCAGCATTTT. This codes for CASMGGGNQPQHF.